The 27 T cell receptor beta chains below come from one sample, sequenced in a study of blood T cell repertoires in COVID-19. Here immunoSEQ multiplex PCR was the method, and the copy in TCRdb shows in-frame clones only, minus some. The sample lists fewer than 200,000 clones; less than 85% were seen once. The sequencing input was PBMCs or T cells enriched from blood (not recorded which). Receptors were obtained from a woman aged 55-75 years with acute COVID-19.

This chain joins TRBV6-5 and TRBJ1-2, with D hard to call. The CDR3 covers 16 residues. The germline V gene has CDR1 MNHEY and CDR2 SVGAGI. The germline V and J ends were trimmed by 0 bases and 5 bases, with 16 bases remaining between them. The CDR3 DNA reads TGTGCCAGCAGTTACTCACCTACTAATACCATGTATGGCTACACCTTC. Amino acids: CASSYSPTNTMYGYTF.

This chain links TRBV27 with TRBJ1-2; the match to TRBD1 covers 8 bases. There are 13 residues in the CDR3. Germline CDR1 reads MNHEY; CDR2 reads SMNVEV (reference sequence). V lost 6 bases, J lost 6 bases, and 6 bases stayed unmatched. The CDR3: CASRGTGQDGYTF. The CDR3 DNA is TGTGCCAGCAGGGGGACGGGACAGGATGGCTACACCTTC.

The chain links TRBV6-5 to TRBJ2-1, with 14 bases identical to TRBD2. The CDR3 runs to 15 residues. CDR1 MNHEY and CDR2 SVGAGI come from the germline V gene. V shed 6 bases, J shed 4 bases, and the junction held 2 bases outside the gene matches. The CDR3 DNA follows: TGTGCCAGCAGGGGGACTAGCGGGAGATACAATGAGCAGTTCTTC. Encoded protein: CASRGTSGRYNEQFF.

The chain carries TRBV6-5 and TRBJ2-6, with D unresolved. V lost 7 bases and J 0 bases, leaving 10 bases between the germline ends. The CDR3 length is 15 residues. From germline, CDR1 is MNHEY and CDR2 SVGAGI. The CDR3 DNA reads TGTGCCAGCACTAAGCGATACTCTGGGGCCAACGTCCTGACTTTC. As protein: CASTKRYSGANVLTF.

This clone was seen once. CDR3 loop: CASSLGGSGTEAFF. The CDR3 nucleotides are TGCGCCAGCAGCCTAGGGGGCTCTGGCACTGAAGCTTTCTTT. The J gene is TRBJ1-1, the V gene TRBV4-3; 7 bases are a match to TRBD1. Germline V gene sequence: CDR1 LGHNA, CDR2 YSLEER. The CDR3 spans 14 residues. Trimming cost V 4 bases and J 4 bases; bases outside gene matches: 6.

This sequence joins TRBV19 and TRBJ2-1, with TRBD1 matching over 7 bases. The junction had 12 bases not matched to a gene; V was cut back by 9 bases and J by 7 bases. The CDR3 totals 14 residues. From germline, CDR1 is LNHDA and CDR2 SQIVND (reference sequence). In DNA form, the CDR3 reads TGTGCCAGCCAGGGACAGCAAGGGAAAAATGAGCAGTTCTTC. Encoded protein: CASQGQQGKNEQFF.

At least ten counts were recorded for this clone. CDR3 region: CASSLNLASGLTDTQYF. CDR3 DNA: TGTGCCAGCAGCTTGAATCTAGCTAGCGGTCTCACAGATACGCAGTATTTT. This chain joins TRBV5-5 and TRBJ2-3; TRBD2 agrees at 7 bases. The CDR3 has 17 amino acids. The ends lost 1 base at V and 2 bases at J; junction bases unmatched: 10. The V gene's germline CDR1 is SGHKS and CDR2 YYEKEE (reference sequence).

This clone showed up just a few times. This chain connects TRBV27 to TRBJ1-4, with D unclear. Between the trimmed V and J ends, which lost 0 bases and 10 bases, there was a span of 12 bases. Germline values: CDR1 MNHEY, CDR2 SMNVEV (reference sequence). The CDR3 is 14 residues long. DNA for the CDR3: TGTGCCAGCAGTTTATCAGGAGGGTACGGAAAACTGTTTTTT. Translating gives CASSLSGGYGKLFF.

J is TRBJ1-2 and V is TRBV28, with 8 bases identical to TRBD1. The junction had 3 bases not matched to a gene; V was cut back by 3 bases and J by 3 bases. Germline V gene data show CDR1 as MDHEN and CDR2 as SYDVKM. The CDR3 has 14 amino acids. This CDR3 is CASSFQGADYGYTF. The CDR3 nucleotides are TGTGCCAGCAGTTTCCAGGGGGCGGACTATGGCTACACCTTC.

The rearrangement links TRBV5-1 to TRBJ2-1; possibly TRBD2 for D (5 bases). From germline, CDR1 is SGHRS and CDR2 YFSETQ. There are 16 residues in the CDR3. Trimming removed 0 bases at V and 8 bases at J, with 18 bases between. The DNA of the CDR3 is TGCGCCAGCAGCTTGGCACTAGGATTTATAACCGATGAGCAGTTCTTC. Translating it yields CASSLALGFITDEQFF.

The chain employs TRBV6-1 and TRBJ1-3; D perhaps matches TRBD1 (6 bases). The CDR3 is 15 amino acids. V lost 2 bases and J 2 bases, leaving 10 bases between the germline ends. Per germline, CDR1 MNHNS and CDR2 SASEGT. The CDR3 bases are TGTGCCAGCAGTGAACACACAGGGCCTGGAAACACCATATATTTT. As protein: CASSEHTGPGNTIYF.

The chain couples TRBV9 to TRBJ1-3; D perhaps matches TRBD1 (5 bases). Trimming pared 0 bases from V and 4 bases from J, leaving 11 bases between. The length of the CDR3 is 15 residues. Germline V gives CDR1 SGDLS, CDR2 YYNGEE. The CDR3 DNA sequence: TGTGCCAGCAGCGTAGCTGCAGGGTCAGGAAACACCATATATTTT. The encoded protein is CASSVAAGSGNTIYF.

The chain uses TRBV7-2 and TRBJ1-3, with D unclear. The germline V gene has CDR1 SGHTA and CDR2 FQGNSA. Trimming removed 5 bases from V and 2 bases from J, with 16 bases in between. This CDR3 spans 16 amino acids. CDR3 nucleotide sequence: TGTGCCAGCAGCGTTCGGTCAGGCCGAGCTGGAAACACCATATATTTT. Translating gives CASSVRSGRAGNTIYF.

Only one count was recorded for this clone. V usage is TRBV6-6 and J usage is TRBJ1-2, with D possibly being TRBD1 (5 bases). Per the germline V gene, CDR1 is MNHNY and CDR2 is SVGAGI (reference sequence). The CDR3 has 13 amino acids. V lost 4 bases, J lost 2 bases, and 8 bases lay in between. The CDR3, as DNA: TGTGCCAGCAGTTTACAGGTGAACTATGGCTACACCTTC. Translated: CASSLQVNYGYTF.

This sequence joins TRBV6-6 and TRBJ2-5; no reliable D call. Trimming shortened V by 0 bases and J by 7 bases, and 15 bases separated the two germline ends. Per the germline V gene, CDR1 is MNHNY and CDR2 is SVGAGI (reference sequence). CDR3 size: 15 residues. The CDR3 region is CASSYSNGPAGTQYF. DNA for the CDR3: TGTGCCAGCAGTTACTCGAATGGGCCGGCAGGGACCCAGTACTTC.

J is TRBJ2-3 and V is TRBV7-2; 13 nucleotides agree with TRBD2. Germline assignment: CDR1 SGHTA and CDR2 FQGNSA. The CDR3 length is 15 residues. J gave up 7 bases and V 8 bases, and 9 bases lay outside the gene matches. DNA for the CDR3: TGTGCCAGCCGCGGACTAGCGGGAGAGGCACATACGCAGTATTTT. Translation gives CASRGLAGEAHTQYF.

The chain couples TRBV3-1 (or the pseudogene TRBV3-2) to TRBJ2-7; no reliable D call. The length of the CDR3 is 13 residues. Trimming pared 1 base from V and 5 bases from J, leaving 9 bases between. Germline V lookup: CDR1 LGHDT, CDR2 YNNKEL (reference sequence). The CDR3 DNA is TGTGCCAGCAGCCAAGCGGGTCCGGACGAGCAGTACGTC. Its translation is CASSQAGPDEQYV.

This clone was seen a few times. V and J are TRBV19 and TRBJ1-2; no clear D. Germline lookup yields CDR1 LNHDA and CDR2 SQIVND (reference sequence). CDR3 length: 15 residues. Trimming pared 5 bases from V and 0 bases from J, leaving 13 bases between. The CDR3 DNA reads TGTGCCAGTAGTTTCACTACGCTAGCTAACTATGGCTACACCTTC. Translation: CASSFTTLANYGYTF.

The V gene is TRBV3-1 (or the pseudogene TRBV3-2), the J gene TRBJ1-3; D not certain. The CDR3 runs 14 residues. CDR1 LGHDT and CDR2 YNNKEL come from the germline V gene (reference sequence). Trimming left V 7 bases short and J 3 bases short, with 13 bases between. The CDR3 DNA is TGTGCCAGCAACCCGGGATCCAGTGGAAACACCATATATTTT. It is translated as CASNPGSSGNTIYF.

CDR3 nucleotide sequence: TGCGCCAGCAGCTTTTTGACTAGAAGAAGTGAGCAGTTCTTC. Its protein product is CASSFLTRRSEQFF. The chain recombines TRBV5-1 with TRBJ2-1; D might be TRBD2 (6 bases). Germline assignment: CDR1 SGHRS and CDR2 YFSETQ. This CDR3 contains 14 residues. V was pared by 2 bases and J by 9 bases, with 15 bases between. Using reference TRBV5-1 and TRBJ2-1 for the parts outside the CDR3, the full variable domain is KAGVTQTPRYLIKTRGQQVTLSCSPISGHRSVSWYQQTPGQGLQFLFEYFSETQRNKGNFPGRFSGRQFSNSRSEMNVSTLELGDSALYLCASSFLTRRSEQFFGPGTRLTVL.

The chain's CDR3 is CATSGPAGTGDTEAFF. The CDR3 bases are TGTGCCACCAGTGGTCCGGCCGGGACAGGGGACACTGAAGCTTTCTTT. The chain joins TRBV24-1 to TRBJ1-1; 10 bases fit TRBD1. The V and J ends lost 5 bases and 3 bases, in that order; junction bases with no gene match: 8. Germline V gene sequence: CDR1 KGHDR, CDR2 SFDVKD. CDR3 length equals 16 residues.

The V gene is TRBV18, the J gene TRBJ1-6; 10 bases line up with TRBD1. V was pared by 3 bases and J by 9 bases, with 8 bases of the junction left unmatched. Germline CDR1 KGHSH, CDR2 LQKENI. This CDR3 is built from 16 residues. The CDR3 is CASSPWTGGTASPLHF. The CDR3, as DNA: TGTGCCAGCTCACCCTGGACAGGGGGGACTGCTTCACCCCTCCACTTT.

V usage is TRBV11-2 and J usage is TRBJ2-4; D is undetermined. Germline assignment: CDR1 SGHAT and CDR2 FQNNGV. This CDR3 has 14 residues. V lost 2 bases to trimming and J lost 3 bases, with 8 bases between them. The CDR3 sequence: CASSLIGGKNIQYF. The CDR3 DNA sequence: TGTGCCAGCAGCTTAATCGGTGGCAAAAACATTCAGTACTTC.

This chain connects TRBV6-5 to TRBJ1-2; TRBD1 is a possible D gene (5 bases). V was clipped by 0 bases and J by 5 bases, with 10 bases between them. The V gene's germline CDR1 is MNHEY and CDR2 SVGAGI. The CDR3 totals 14 residues. The CDR3 spells CASSYSAGRYGYTF. Written as DNA, the CDR3 is TGTGCCAGCAGTTACTCGGCAGGGCGGTATGGCTACACCTTC.

Remarks on this clone: The junction departs from germline at one end; a sequencing error may be responsible. The rearrangement links TRBV19 to TRBJ2-2; perhaps TRBD2 as D (6 bases). The length of the CDR3 is 11 residues. Germline CDR1 and CDR2: LNHDA and SQIVND (reference sequence). CDR3 in amino acids: CASISVGGLFF. The CDR3, as DNA: TGTGCCAGTATATCGGTGGGGGGGCTGTTTTTT.

The chain's CDR3 is CAASNGTDGGHF. The CDR3 nucleotides read TGTGCCGCGTCGAATGGGACGGACGGGGGGCATTTT. V gene TRBV2 combines with J gene TRBJ1-5, with D perhaps TRBD1 (5 bases). Germline-derived CDR1 and CDR2 are SNHLY and FYNNEI. V lost 11 bases, J lost 15 bases, and 23 bases lay in between. CDR3 size: 12 residues.

This chain connects TRBV4-1 to TRBJ2-3, with D perhaps TRBD1 (6 bases). Germline V gene lookup returns CDR1 MGHRA and CDR2 YSYEKL. The CDR3 is 17 residues long. V lost 3 bases and J lost 2, with 18 bases in between. CDR3 residues: CASSQGRDNLPTDTQYF. The CDR3 DNA is TGCGCCAGCAGCCAGGGTCGGGACAATCTACCCACAGATACGCAGTATTTT.